A single sample gave rise to the 22 T cell receptor beta chains below, sequenced in a study of blood T cell repertoires in COVID-19. Using immunoSEQ multiplex PCR, the repertoire was profiled, and TCRdb retains in-frame clones only, with some absent. The repertoire consists of about 170,000 clones, with approximately 85% occurring once and the leading ten covering about 1.2%. The sample taken for sequencing was peripheral blood. These TCRs come from a man in his fifties or sixties who had recovered from COVID-19.

The V and J genes are TRBV5-5 and TRBJ2-7, with 10 bases identical to TRBD2. V gave up 5 bases and J gave up 0 bases; unmatched junction bases: 8. Germline V gives CDR1 SGHKS, CDR2 YYEKEE (reference sequence). The CDR3 totals 16 residues. CDR3 DNA sequence: TGTGCCAGCAGTCCCCGGACTAGCGGTGCCTCCTACGAGCAGTACTTC. Its protein is CASSPRTSGASYEQYF.

A few counts support this clone. The chain carries TRBV6-1 and TRBJ2-5, with 9 nucleotides matching TRBD1. V was pared by 2 bases and J by 6 bases, with 7 bases of the junction left unmatched. This CDR3 has 15 amino acids. The V gene's germline CDR1 is MNHNS and CDR2 SASEGT. CDR3 in DNA: TGTGCCAGCAGTGAACCCGGGACAGGGCGTCAGACCCAGTACTTC. Protein product: CASSEPGTGRQTQYF.

The gene calls are TRBV11-2 and TRBJ2-3; D gene uncertain. Germline CDR1 is SGHAT and CDR2 is FQNNGV. The CDR3 totals 13 residues. V lost 1 base to trimming and J lost 5 bases, with 7 bases between them. The CDR3 DNA reads TGTGCCAGCAGCTTAGCTCTCCTAGATACGCAGTATTTT. It encodes CASSLALLDTQYF.

The sample holds a few counts of this clone. The V and J genes are TRBV19 and TRBJ1-6, with D perhaps TRBD1 (6 bases). V dropped 7 bases and J dropped 8 bases, with 15 bases sitting between them. The CDR3 is made up of 14 amino acids. In germline, CDR1 is LNHDA, CDR2 SQIVND (reference sequence). CDR3 amino acids: CASTQQGSYSPLHF. The CDR3 region has the DNA TGTGCCAGTACTCAACAGGGAAGTTATTCACCCCTCCACTTT. The full variable domain, with the rest looked up from reference TRBV19 and TRBJ1-6, is DGGITQSPKYLFRKEGQNVTLSCEQNLNHDAMYWYRQDPGQGLRLIYYSQIVNDFQKGDIAEGYSVSREKKESFPLTVTSAQKNPTAFYLCASTQQGSYSPLHFGNGTRLTVT.

This rearrangement joins TRBV2 to TRBJ1-1; D might be TRBD1 (5 bases). CDR1 and CDR2 from the germline V gene are SNHLY and FYNNEI. CDR3 length: 12 residues. V was cut by 6 bases and J by 2 bases, with 7 bases left in between. The CDR3 here is CASSRDNTEAFF. The CDR3 DNA follows: TGTGCCAGCAGCAGGGATAACACTGAAGCTTTCTTT.

V is TRBV7-3 and J is TRBJ2-5; D gene ambiguous. Trimming removed 5 bases from V and 4 bases from J, with 11 bases in between. CDR1 and CDR2 from the germline V gene are SGHTA and FQGTGA. This CDR3 has 13 residues. This CDR3 is CASSASRRETQYF. The CDR3 DNA reads TGTGCCAGCAGCGCTTCTAGACGAGAGACCCAGTACTTC.

The sample holds one count of this clone. The chain has TRBV19 and TRBJ1-1; 8 bases line up with TRBD1. CDR3 length: 13 amino acids. The germline V gene has CDR1 LNHDA and CDR2 SQIVND (reference sequence). V dropped 2 bases and J dropped 11; count of bases not matched to a gene: 7. This CDR3 reads CASSITVQGDAFF. CDR3 sequence (DNA): TGTGCCAGTAGTATAACCGTACAGGGGGACGCTTTCTTT.

The chain couples TRBV19 to TRBJ1-2; 10 positions agree with TRBD1. The CDR3 has 14 amino acids. V shed 6 bases, J shed 7 bases, and the junction held 8 bases outside the gene matches. Germline V CDR1 and CDR2: LNHDA, SQIVND (reference sequence). CDR3 amino acids: CASRTTGGFGGYTF. The CDR3 coding sequence is TGTGCCAGTAGAACGACAGGGGGCTTTGGTGGCTACACCTTC.

CDR3 bases: TGTGCCAGCAGCTTAGCCGCGCTAGCGGTTTACGACGAGCAGTACTTC. This codes for CASSLAALAVYDEQYF. The chain couples TRBV7-6 to TRBJ2-7, with TRBD2 matching over 7 bases. V gave up 0 bases and J gave up 5 bases; unmatched junction bases: 10. Looked up from germline, CDR1 is SGHVS and CDR2 is FNYEAQ. The CDR3 covers 16 residues.

V gene TRBV2 combines with J gene TRBJ2-3; 9 nucleotides line up with TRBD1. Germline V CDR1 and CDR2: SNHLY, FYNNEI. The CDR3 spans 17 residues. After removal of 6 bases from V and 0 bases from J, the junction contained 10 bases not matched to a gene. The CDR3 spells CASRLRGQGYSTDTQYF. The CDR3, as DNA: TGTGCCAGCAGGCTGAGGGGACAGGGATATAGCACAGATACGCAGTATTTT.

Here the CDR3 reads CASSPERSAGNTIYF. For the CDR3, the DNA is TGTGCCAGCTCACCAGAGCGTTCGGCTGGAAACACCATATATTTT. The rearrangement joins TRBV18 to TRBJ1-3, with D hard to call. V was pared by 2 bases and J by 2 bases, with 10 bases between. CDR1 and CDR2 (germline): KGHSH, LQKENI. The CDR3 length is 15 residues.

The V gene is TRBV5-4, the J gene TRBJ2-2; a possible D gene is TRBD2 (6 bases). This CDR3 is 16 amino acids long. Germline values: CDR1 SGHNT, CDR2 YYREEE (reference sequence). Trimming took off 3 bases at V and 2 bases at J, with 14 bases between the two ends. The CDR3 DNA reads TGTGCCAGCAGCTCCTCCGGGACTCCCAACACCGGGGAGCTGTTTTTT. It is translated as CASSSSGTPNTGELFF.

The chain combines TRBV19 with TRBJ1-1, with a possible D match to TRBD1 (5 bases). The CDR3 has 14 amino acids. The ends were cut back, 3 bases at V and 2 bases at J, with 10 bases in the middle. Germline CDR1 LNHDA, CDR2 SQIVND (reference sequence). CDR3 in DNA: TGTGCCAGTAGTATTTCAGGGATCAACACTGAAGCTTTCTTT. It translates to CASSISGINTEAFF.

As for this clone: Germline is not matched at one junction end, which may reflect a read error. The V gene is TRBV29-1, the J gene TRBJ1-2; the D is unclear. The CDR3 totals 15 residues. Looked up from germline, CDR1 is SQVTM and CDR2 is ANQGSEA. CDR3 loop: CSVEGDEDIVYGYTF. For the CDR3, the DNA is TGCAGCGTGGAAGGAGATGAGGATATTGTATATGGCTACACCTTC.

J is TRBJ1-2 and V is TRBV6-5, with 7 bases identical to TRBD1. There are 13 residues in the CDR3. Germline V CDR1 and CDR2: MNHEY, SVGAGI. Unmatched junction bases numbered 8, after V lost 2 bases and J lost 11 bases. The CDR3, as DNA: TGTGCCAGCAGTTACGTCGACAGGGCTACTTACACCTTC. It translates to CASSYVDRATYTF.

This clone was observed a handful of times. The gene calls are TRBV13 and TRBJ2-7; D might be TRBD1 (5 bases). The CDR3 is 14 residues long. V was trimmed by 3 bases and J by 7 bases, leaving 16 bases between them. CDR1 and CDR2 from the germline V gene are PRHDT and FYEKMQ (reference sequence). The CDR3 DNA follows: TGTGCCAGCAGCTTCTGGACACCATTTGTGGAGCAGTACTTC. Translation: CASSFWTPFVEQYF. The whole variable domain, remainder taken from reference TRBV13 and TRBJ2-7, is AAGVIQSPRHLIKEKRETATLKCYPIPRHDTVYWYQQGPGQDPQFLISFYEKMQSDKGSIPDRFSAQQFSDYHSELNMSSLELGDSALYFCASSFWTPFVEQYFGPGTRLTVT.

This rearrangement joins TRBV28 to TRBJ1-2; D is unclear. Trimming removed 7 bases from V and 1 base from J, with 7 bases in between. Germline CDR1 is MDHEN and CDR2 is SYDVKM. The CDR3 has 12 residues. In DNA, the CDR3 is TGTGCCAGCAATACAAATAACTATGGCTACACCTTC. It is translated as CASNTNNYGYTF.

The chain couples TRBV9 to TRBJ2-7; 8 bases fit TRBD1. The CDR3 is 14 amino acids. CDR1 is SGDLS, CDR2 YYNGEE, per germline. Trimming at V came to 3 bases and at J to 3 bases, leaving 5 bases not matched to a gene. The CDR3 spells CASSAGTGYYEQYF. CDR3 nucleotide sequence: TGTGCCAGCAGCGCAGGGACAGGCTACTACGAGCAGTACTTC.

This rearrangement joins TRBV4-3 to TRBJ2-1, with D perhaps TRBD2 (6 bases). Trimming stripped 1 base from V and 2 bases from J, with 12 bases between. The CDR3 length is 16 residues. The V gene's germline CDR1 is LGHNA and CDR2 YSLEER. The CDR3 region has the DNA TGCGCCAGCAGCCAAGGGGCGGGGCGAGCCTACAATGAGCAGTTCTTC. It yields the protein CASSQGAGRAYNEQFF.

A single count supports this clone. The V call is TRBV7-9, the J call TRBJ2-7; 10 nucleotides match TRBD1. From germline, CDR1 is SEHNR and CDR2 FQNEAQ (reference sequence). J lost 4 bases, V lost 3 bases, and 6 bases had no gene match. This CDR3 has 15 amino acids. The CDR3 DNA follows: TGTGCCAGCAGCTTGGGCGGGACAGGGGTTTACGAGCAGTACTTC. Residues: CASSLGGTGVYEQYF.

The rearrangement joins TRBV7-2 to TRBJ2-3, with a possible D match to TRBD2 (6 bases). Trimming shortened V by 5 bases and J by 2 bases, and 14 bases separated the two germline ends. Germline values: CDR1 SGHTA, CDR2 FQGNSA. The CDR3 extends over 15 amino acids. In DNA form, the CDR3 reads TGTGCCAGCAGCATTGGTGGAGGGGCCACAGATACGCAGTATTTT. This encodes CASSIGGGATDTQYF.

This clone was found once. The CDR3 here is CASSFTTGMNTEAFF. The CDR3 bases are TGTGCCAGCTCATTTACGACAGGAATGAACACTGAAGCTTTCTTT. The J gene is TRBJ1-1, the V gene TRBV18; possible D gene TRBD1, 6 bases. Germline V CDR1 and CDR2: KGHSH, LQKENI. This CDR3 is 15 amino acids long. V shed 5 bases and J shed 0 bases, with 13 bases lying between them.